The 20 T cell receptor beta chains presented below share a single source sample, sequenced in a study of shared clonotypes between healthy human individuals. Clones were sequenced by immunoSEQ multiplex PCR, and TCRdb holds only the in-frame ones, with some missing. Of over a million clones in the sample, approximately 97% were seen once. Source material: naive CD4+ T cells sorted from blood. Subset meaning: CD45RA+ positively selected. These receptor sequences come from a man in his thirties or forties in good health.

The chain joins TRBV11-3 to TRBJ2-3; maybe TRBD2 (6 bases). The CDR3 is 14 amino acids. V lost 3 bases and J 2 bases, leaving 9 bases between the germline ends. In germline, CDR1 is SGHNT, CDR2 YENEEA. The CDR3 DNA sequence: TGTGCCAGCAGCTTCGGCGGGGACACAGATACGCAGTATTTT. Encoded protein: CASSFGGDTDTQYF. The full variable domain, rest sourced from reference TRBV11-3 and TRBJ2-3, is EAGVVQSPRYKIIEKKQPVAFWCNPISGHNTLYWYLQNLGQGPELLIRYENEEAVDDSQLPKDRFSAERLKGVDSTLKIQPAELGDSAVYLCASSFGGDTDTQYFGPGTRLTVL.

The rearrangement links TRBV5-1 to TRBJ1-2, with no clear D. V lost 3 bases and J 8 bases, leaving 14 bases between the germline ends. Germline V lookup: CDR1 SGHRS, CDR2 YFSETQ. The CDR3 contains 13 residues. The chain's CDR3 is CASSYGPGEGYTF. The CDR3 DNA sequence: TGCGCCAGCAGCTACGGACCCGGCGAGGGCTACACCTTC.

The J gene is TRBJ2-3, the V gene TRBV6-5, with D uncertain. In germline, CDR1 is MNHEY, CDR2 SVGAGI. Trimming cost V 2 bases and J 3 bases, with 9 bases left between them. The CDR3 consists of 14 residues. This CDR3 is CASSYLWGTDTQYF. CDR3 nucleotides: TGTGCCAGCAGTTACCTTTGGGGTACAGATACGCAGTATTTT.

This sequence joins TRBV9 and TRBJ2-3; D gene uncertain. The CDR3 runs to 14 residues. Trimming took off 4 bases at V and 4 bases at J, with 13 bases between the two ends. CDR1 SGDLS and CDR2 YYNGEE come from the germline V gene. This CDR3 is CASSPTASADTQYF. CDR3 bases: TGTGCCAGCAGCCCTACGGCTAGTGCAGATACGCAGTATTTT. The full variable domain, rest sourced from reference TRBV9 and TRBJ2-3, is DSGVTQTPKHLITATGQRVTLRCSPRSGDLSVYWYQQSLDQGLQFLIQYYNGEERAKGNILERFSAQQFPDLHSELNLSSLELGDSALYFCASSPTASADTQYFGPGTRLTVL.

The chain recombines TRBV27 with TRBJ2-5, with D perhaps matching TRBD2 (5 bases). V gave up 6 bases and J gave up 4 bases, with 24 bases separating them. Germline loops: CDR1 MNHEY, CDR2 SMNVEV (reference sequence). The CDR3 covers 17 residues. The CDR3 is CASRAGQVSTGRETQYF. CDR3 nucleotides: TGTGCCAGCAGGGCGGGCCAGGTATCAACCGGACGAGAGACCCAGTACTTC.

The chain is built from TRBV7-3 and TRBJ2-6, with D uncertain. This CDR3 has 20 residues. Trimming removed 5 bases from V and 3 bases from J, with 26 bases in between. Germline V lookup: CDR1 SGHTA, CDR2 FQGTGA. The CDR3, as DNA: TGTGCCAGCAGCCCCGCGGTAGGTGCCCGCCCGTGGGGTGGGGCCAACGTCCTGACTTTC. Amino acids: CASSPAVGARPWGGANVLTF. Variable domain in full (rest from reference TRBV7-3 and TRBJ2-6): GAGVSQTPSNKVTEKGKYVELRCDPISGHTALYWYRQSLGQGPEFLIYFQGTGAADDSGLPNDRFFAVRPEGSVSTLKIQRTERGDSAVYLCASSPAVGARPWGGANVLTFGAGSRLTVL.

This chain uses TRBV5-1 with TRBJ2-2; D possibly uses TRBD1 or TRBD2 (5 bases each). Trimming removed 0 bases from V and 4 bases from J, with 7 bases in between. The germline V gene encodes CDR1 SGHRS and CDR2 YFSETQ. This CDR3 has 14 amino acids. CDR3 region: CASSLGDPTGELFF. CDR3 DNA: TGCGCCAGCAGCTTGGGGGACCCCACCGGGGAGCTGTTTTTT.

This clone was counted once. This chain joins TRBV29-1 and TRBJ1-2; maybe TRBD1 (6 bases). Germline V gene sequence: CDR1 SQVTM, CDR2 ANQGSEA. V was clipped by 7 bases and J by 10 bases, with 25 bases between them. CDR3 length: 14 residues. The CDR3 DNA reads as TGCAGCGCCACCTTTCCGGGACATAATTTCGACTACACCTTC. Its translation: CSATFPGHNFDYTF.

The rearrangement joins TRBV2 to TRBJ1-3; D unresolved. This CDR3 spans 13 amino acids. Germline CDR1 reads SNHLY; CDR2 reads FYNNEI. Trimming took 9 bases from V and 8 from J, leaving 17 bases between them. CDR3 in amino acids: CASSTRLLDTIYF. The DNA of the CDR3 is TGTGCCAGTAGTACGAGGCTCCTCGACACCATATATTTT.

The V and J genes are TRBV4-3 and TRBJ1-4; 7 bases are shared with TRBD1. The V gene's germline CDR1 is LGHNA and CDR2 YSLEER. The CDR3 runs to 16 residues. Germline trimming cut 3 bases from V and 8 bases from J; bases unmatched to any gene: 12. In DNA, the CDR3 is TGCGCCAGCAGCCAGGGACAGCATCCGCCTGACGAAAAACTGTTTTTT. Translated: CASSQGQHPPDEKLFF.

V and J are TRBV6-1 and TRBJ2-1; no reliable D call. Trimming took off 2 bases at V and 0 bases at J, with 11 bases between the two ends. The CDR3 has 16 amino acids. In germline, CDR1 is MNHNS, CDR2 SASEGT. The CDR3 DNA is TGTGCCAGCAGTGAATATCTCCGTCGCTCCTACAATGAGCAGTTCTTC. Translated: CASSEYLRRSYNEQFF.

The chain couples TRBV10-3 to TRBJ1-3; TRBD1 is a possible D gene (6 bases). CDR1 and CDR2 (germline): ENHRY, SYGVKD. CDR3 length equals 14 residues. V was clipped by 8 bases and J by 0 bases, with 11 bases between them. The CDR3 sequence: CAIGGAPSGNTIYF. CDR3 bases: TGTGCCATCGGGGGGGCCCCCTCTGGAAACACCATATATTTT.

The chain uses TRBV7-2 and TRBJ1-2; the D is unclear. The V gene lost 0 bases and the J gene lost 5 bases, with 7 bases spanning the gap. Looked up from germline, CDR1 is SGHTA and CDR2 is FQGNSA. The CDR3 has 13 residues. CDR3 protein: CASSLADPYGYTF. The CDR3 DNA reads TGTGCCAGCAGCTTAGCCGACCCATATGGCTACACCTTC.

This clone was counted only a few times. The chain links TRBV6-1 to TRBJ1-5, with D possibly TRBD1 on 5 matching bases. The CDR3 covers 15 residues. V was pared by 5 bases and J by 2 bases, with 13 bases between. Germline values: CDR1 MNHNS, CDR2 SASEGT. This CDR3 reads CASSWATRGNQPQHF. CDR3 coding DNA: TGTGCCAGCAGTTGGGCGACCAGGGGCAATCAGCCCCAGCATTTT.

This clone was picked up one time. The chain joins TRBV27 to TRBJ2-1; unclear D gene. The CDR3 runs 14 residues. The V and J ends lost 7 bases and 5 bases respectively, with 15 bases between them. From germline, CDR1 is MNHEY and CDR2 SMNVEV (reference sequence). CDR3 region: CASTVGYGHNEQFF. In DNA form, the CDR3 reads TGTGCCAGCACCGTCGGGTATGGGCACAATGAGCAGTTCTTC.

This chain joins TRBV6-6 and TRBJ1-2; tentatively, D is TRBD1 (5 bases). V dropped 0 bases and J dropped 4 bases, with 12 bases sitting between them. Germline assignment: CDR1 MNHNY and CDR2 SVGAGI (reference sequence). The CDR3 sequence is 15 residues long. The DNA of the CDR3 is TGTGCCAGCAGTTACTCGGTGGGGGACTTCTATGGCTACACCTTC. Translated, it gives CASSYSVGDFYGYTF.

V usage is TRBV19 and J usage is TRBJ2-2; D may be TRBD2 (6 bases). Germline CDR1 and CDR2: LNHDA and SQIVND (reference sequence). The CDR3 totals 14 residues. V was trimmed by 11 bases and J by 7 bases, leaving 20 bases between them. The CDR3 DNA follows: TGTGCCGTCGAGGGTCCTAGCGAGATCGGGGAGCTGTTTTTT. Its protein product is CAVEGPSEIGELFF. The full variable domain, rest sourced from reference TRBV19 and TRBJ2-2, is DGGITQSPKYLFRKEGQNVTLSCEQNLNHDAMYWYRQDPGQGLRLIYYSQIVNDFQKGDIAEGYSVSREKKESFPLTVTSAQKNPTAFYLCAVEGPSEIGELFFGEGSRLTVL.

The chain recombines TRBV19 with TRBJ2-7; D uncertain. CDR3 length equals 15 residues. V lost 1 base and J 2 bases, leaving 12 bases between the germline ends. Germline V gene lookup returns CDR1 LNHDA and CDR2 SQIVND (reference sequence). CDR3 in amino acids: CASSIGGLLPYEQYF. The CDR3 DNA sequence: TGTGCCAGTAGTATAGGAGGTCTCCTGCCCTACGAGCAGTACTTC.

The CDR3 coding sequence is TGTGCCAGCAGCTTATTTAGGGGCCGGGGCCCACTATTGAACACTGAAGCTTTCTTT. It codes for CASSLFRGRGPLLNTEAFF. The V and J genes are TRBV7-9 and TRBJ1-1; tentative D call: TRBD1 (5 bases). The CDR3 sequence is 19 residues long. The germline V gene has CDR1 SEHNR and CDR2 FQNEAQ (reference sequence). The V gene lost 2 bases and the J gene lost 0 bases, with 22 bases spanning the gap.

The gene calls are TRBV5-5 and TRBJ1-5; D perhaps matches TRBD1 (5 bases). Germline assignment: CDR1 SGHKS and CDR2 YYEKEE (reference sequence). This CDR3 comprises 14 residues. Trimming took 2 bases from V and 7 from J, leaving 13 bases between them. The CDR3 coding sequence is TGTGCCAGCAGCTTCACAGGTCCGGGGCAGCCCCAGCATTTT. It yields the protein CASSFTGPGQPQHF.